The next 2 T cell receptor beta chains were all read from a single sample in a study of T cell clonotyping in hematopoietic cell transplantation. Generated by immunoSEQ multiplex PCR, the TCRdb table keeps only in-frame clones and is missing some. The data show about 5,000 clones, roughly 72% seen once. The sequences come from PBMCs, collected 100 days after allogeneic stem cell transplant. The receptors stem from a female patient aged 50 to 65 who had an allogeneic stem cell transplant, so the T cells may come from the graft donor. Some clones in this sample may be carry-over from other donors' samples.

Comment on this clone: This clone may be a read error of a much larger clone one base away. The gene calls are TRBV6-6 and TRBJ2-3, with 14 bases lining up with TRBD2. Trimming took 4 bases from V and 3 from J; bases not matched to a gene: 3. This CDR3 spans 16 amino acids. Germline values: CDR1 MNHNY, CDR2 SVGAGI (reference sequence). CDR3 region: CASSSRLAGGTDTQYF. The CDR3 DNA reads as TGTGCCAGCAGTTCGAGACTAGCGGGAGGGACAGATACGCAGTATTTT.

In its sample, this clone is medium-sized. The V call is TRBV10-3, the J call TRBJ2-3; 10 bases map to TRBD1. V lost 6 bases to trimming and J lost 1 base; unmatched junction nucleotides: 4. Germline V gives CDR1 ENHRY, CDR2 SYGVKD. The length of the CDR3 is 15 residues. CDR3 residues: CAIRGDRGGTDTQYF. CDR3 DNA sequence: TGTGCCATCAGGGGGGACAGGGGTGGCACAGATACGCAGTATTTT.